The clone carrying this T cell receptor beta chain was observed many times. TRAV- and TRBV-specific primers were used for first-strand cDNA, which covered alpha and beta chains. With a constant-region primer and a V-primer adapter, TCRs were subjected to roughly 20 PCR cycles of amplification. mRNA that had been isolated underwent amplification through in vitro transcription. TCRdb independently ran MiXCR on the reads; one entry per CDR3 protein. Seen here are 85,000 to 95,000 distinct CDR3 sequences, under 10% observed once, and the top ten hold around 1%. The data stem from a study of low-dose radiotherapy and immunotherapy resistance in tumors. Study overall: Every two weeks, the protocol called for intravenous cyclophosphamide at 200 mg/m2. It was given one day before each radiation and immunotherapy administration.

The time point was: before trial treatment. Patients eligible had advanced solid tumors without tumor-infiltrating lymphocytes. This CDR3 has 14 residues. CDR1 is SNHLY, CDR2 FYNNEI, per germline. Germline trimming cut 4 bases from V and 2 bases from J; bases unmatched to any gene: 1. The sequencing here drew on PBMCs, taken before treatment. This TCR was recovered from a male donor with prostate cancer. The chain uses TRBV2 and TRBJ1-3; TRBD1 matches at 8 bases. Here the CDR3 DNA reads TGTGCCAGCAGTGCGGACAGGGCTGGAAACACCATATATTTT. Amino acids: CASSADRAGNTIYF. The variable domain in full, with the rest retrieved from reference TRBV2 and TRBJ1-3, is EPEVTQTPSHQVTQMGQEVILRCVPISNHLYFYWYRQILGQKVEFLVSFYNNEISEKSEIFDDQFSVERPDGSNFTLKIRSTKLEDSAMYFCASSADRAGNTIYFGEGSWLTVV.